A few counts support the clone carrying this T cell receptor beta chain. The antigen remains unidentified. The CDR3 runs 15 residues. Germline CDR1 reads MDHEN; CDR2 reads SYDVKM. Between the trimmed V and J ends, which lost 6 bases and 1 base, there was a span of 13 bases. The PCR was carried out with 60 Vbeta primers and 13 Jbeta primers. TCRdb's copy holds only in-frame clones and misses some; the assay was immunoSEQ multiplex PCR. The sample includes roughly 78,000 clones, under 70% of them seen just once. This sample was included in a study of cytomegalovirus exposure and HLA in healthy donors. General study results and limits: With later analysis, a missense DCLRE1C variant became linked to TCR beta V- and J-gene trimming. Under in vitro conditions, a few CMV-associated chains were confirmed as specific for CMV antigens.

The origin of this receptor is a man between 25 and 39 years old in good health and CMV-seropositive. The specimen was PBMCs. The rearrangement links TRBV28 to TRBJ2-1, with no clear D. The CDR3 protein is CASSMAGGSYNEQFF. DNA of the CDR3: TGTGCCAGCAGCATGGCAGGTGGATCCTACAATGAGCAGTTCTTC. Complete variable domain (other parts from reference TRBV28 and TRBJ2-1): DVKVTQSSRYLVKRTGEKVFLECVQDMDHENMFWYRQDPGLGLRLIYFSYDVKMKEKGDIPEGYSVSREKKERFSLILESASTNQTSMYLCASSMAGGSYNEQFFGPGTRLTVL.